These 27 T cell receptor beta chains were all obtained from the same sample, sequenced in a study of cytomegalovirus exposure and HLA in healthy donors. Researchers ran the PCR with 60 Vbeta and 13 Jbeta primers. Assay: immunoSEQ multiplex PCR; the TCRdb copy retains only in-frame clones and omits some. Of about 190,000 clones listed, around three quarters are singletons. Sample: PBMCs. These TCRs come from a woman younger than 35 in good health and CMV-seronegative.

This clone has more than one count but fewer than ten. Here the CDR3 reads CASSFSSGGGDTQYF. CDR3 nucleotide sequence: TGCGCCAGCAGCTTCTCTAGCGGGGGGGGAGATACGCAGTATTTT. This chain links TRBV5-1 with TRBJ2-3; 12 nucleotides align to TRBD2. The J segment lost 5 bases and the V segment lost 2 bases, leaving 3 bases of the junction unmatched. This CDR3 has 15 amino acids. The germline V gene encodes CDR1 SGHRS and CDR2 YFSETQ.

This chain connects TRBV6-5 to TRBJ2-5; D may be TRBD1 (6 bases). Trimming stripped 5 bases from V and 1 base from J, with 11 bases between. The CDR3 loop spans 14 amino acids. CDR1 and CDR2 (germline): MNHEY, SVGAGI. This CDR3 is CASSVGTTQETQYF. The CDR3 DNA follows: TGTGCCAGCAGTGTCGGGACAACCCAAGAGACCCAGTACTTC.

The rearrangement uses TRBV11-3 and TRBJ1-2; 7 positions match TRBD1. Germline V lookup: CDR1 SGHNT, CDR2 YENEEA. The CDR3 has 18 amino acids. After removal of 3 bases from V and 4 bases from J, the junction contained 17 bases not matched to a gene. The CDR3 DNA follows: TGTGCCAGCAGCTTCGAAAAGGGACCACAGGGGAATCTCTATGGCTACACCTTC. This sequence encodes CASSFEKGPQGNLYGYTF.

V is TRBV5-6 and J is TRBJ1-1, with D unresolved. The CDR3 extends over 13 amino acids. From germline, CDR1 is SGHDT and CDR2 YYEEEE. V was pared by 0 bases and J by 0 bases, with 3 bases between. In nucleotides, the CDR3 is TGTGCCAGCAGCTTGGTCTTGAACACTGAAGCTTTCTTT. Residues: CASSLVLNTEAFF.

The sample holds a few counts of this clone. The chain employs TRBV5-4 and TRBJ2-5, with 8 bases that match TRBD2. The CDR3 runs 16 residues. Germline trimming cut 4 bases from V and 0 bases from J; bases unmatched to any gene: 8. Germline V lookup: CDR1 SGHNT, CDR2 YYREEE (reference sequence). The CDR3 loop is CASSELTSGNQETQYF. The CDR3 DNA reads TGTGCCAGCAGCGAACTAACTAGCGGAAACCAAGAGACCCAGTACTTC. Complete variable domain (other parts from reference TRBV5-4 and TRBJ2-5): ETGVTQSPTHLIKTRGQQVTLRCSSQSGHNTVSWYQQALGQGPQFIFQYYREEENGRGNFPPRFSGLQFPNYSSELNVNALELDDSALYLCASSELTSGNQETQYFGPGTRLLVL.

The table lists this clone with a count of one. V and J are TRBV5-1 and TRBJ1-5; 7 nucleotides align to TRBD1. The CDR3 is 15 amino acids. CDR1 and CDR2 (germline): SGHRS, YFSETQ. Trimming took 1 base from V and 1 from J; bases not matched to a gene: 2. The CDR3 loop is CASSLNRGSNQPQHF. DNA of the CDR3: TGCGCCAGCAGCTTGAACAGGGGAAGCAATCAGCCCCAGCATTTT.

This sequence joins TRBV5-1 and TRBJ2-1; TRBD2 might be the D (6 bases). Looked up from germline, CDR1 is SGHRS and CDR2 is YFSETQ. CDR3 size: 15 residues. V lost 0 bases, J lost 6 bases, and 13 bases lay in between. CDR3 nucleotides: TGCGCCAGCAGCTTGGGACTAGGGCGGAGCAATGAGCAGTTCTTC. Protein sequence: CASSLGLGRSNEQFF.

The genes are TRBV28 and TRBJ1-4; 8 nucleotides match TRBD1. Trimming removed 5 bases from V and 0 bases from J; junction bases left unmatched: 11. The CDR3 sequence is 18 residues long. Germline values: CDR1 MDHEN, CDR2 SYDVKM. Here the CDR3 DNA reads TGTGCCAGCAGTATCATGACAGGGGAGGTTACAACTAATGAAAAACTGTTTTTT. Protein sequence: CASSIMTGEVTTNEKLFF.

The chain is built from TRBV4-2 and TRBJ2-1; 7 bases align to TRBD2. The V gene's germline CDR1 is LGHNA and CDR2 YNFKEQ. The CDR3 runs 16 residues. With 4 bases clipped from V and 4 bases from J, the junction kept 10 bases outside the gene matches. The CDR3 bases are TGTGCCAGCAGCCCCGGCGGGGAGGGTTTTTACAATGAGCAGTTCTTC. Translating gives CASSPGGEGFYNEQFF.

The CDR3 loop reads CASWNSGGNTDTQYF. The CDR3 DNA sequence: TGTGCCAGTTGGAATAGCGGGGGCAATACAGATACGCAGTATTTT. The V gene is TRBV19, the J gene TRBJ2-3; the match to TRBD2 covers 9 bases. Germline trimming cut 8 bases from V and 3 bases from J; bases unmatched to any gene: 9. CDR1 LNHDA and CDR2 SQIVND come from the germline V gene (reference sequence). There are 15 residues in the CDR3.

V is TRBV15 and J is TRBJ1-2, with 9 bases aligning to TRBD1. The ends lost 3 bases at V and 3 bases at J; junction bases unmatched: 11. The CDR3 runs to 17 residues. Germline V gene lookup returns CDR1 LNHNV and CDR2 YYDKDF (reference sequence). In nucleotides, the CDR3 is TGTGCCACCAGCAGGGCACAGGGGGCCCCAGTGGACTATGGCTACACCTTC. It encodes CATSRAQGAPVDYGYTF.

This clone occurred a few times. This chain joins TRBV28 and TRBJ1-5; a possible D gene is TRBD1 (5 bases). The CDR3 loop spans 14 amino acids. Germline loops: CDR1 MDHEN, CDR2 SYDVKM. Trimming removed 5 bases from V and 0 bases from J, with 8 bases in between. CDR3 sequence reads: CASSLRVSNQPQHF. DNA of the CDR3: TGTGCCAGCAGTCTCAGGGTTAGCAATCAGCCCCAGCATTTT.

For this clone: The sample has other DNA sequences that encode this CDR3 too. The genes are TRBV5-1 and TRBJ1-5; D not resolved. Looked up from germline, CDR1 is SGHRS and CDR2 is YFSETQ. There are 13 residues in the CDR3. The V end was cut by 0 bases, the J end by 3 bases, with 4 bases between. The CDR3 coding sequence is TGCGCCAGCAGCTTGGGCGCCAATCAGCCCCAGCATTTT. It translates to CASSLGANQPQHF.

This sequence joins TRBV2 and TRBJ1-1; D ambiguous. The CDR3 runs 12 residues. V was shortened by 3 bases and J by 4 bases, with 6 bases between the two germline ends. The germline gives CDR1 SNHLY, CDR2 FYNNEI. CDR3 loop: CASSDTGTEAFF. CDR3 bases: TGTGCCAGCAGTGACACGGGCACTGAAGCTTTCTTT. Drawing the rest from reference TRBV2 and TRBJ1-1, the complete variable domain is EPEVTQTPSHQVTQMGQEVILRCVPISNHLYFYWYRQILGQKVEFLVSFYNNEISEKSEIFDDQFSVERPDGSNFTLKIRSTKLEDSAMYFCASSDTGTEAFFGQGTRLTVV.

The chain couples TRBV4-1 to TRBJ2-7, with a tentative D call TRBD2 (5 bases). Between the trimmed V and J ends, which lost 2 bases and 3 bases, there was a span of 8 bases. The germline gives CDR1 MGHRA, CDR2 YSYEKL. This CDR3 is built from 13 residues. The CDR3 coding sequence is TGCGCCAGCAGCCAAACAAGCGGCTACGAGCAGTACTTC. Translated: CASSQTSGYEQYF.

V and J are TRBV5-1 and TRBJ2-1; 8 bases map to TRBD1. Germline lookup yields CDR1 SGHRS and CDR2 YFSETQ. This CDR3 has 15 residues. The J segment lost 7 bases and the V segment lost 7 bases, leaving 13 bases of the junction unmatched. CDR3 sequence reads: CASYPPDRAVNEQFF. CDR3 nucleotides: TGCGCCAGCTACCCCCCGGACAGGGCGGTAAATGAGCAGTTCTTC.

This chain links TRBV5-1 with TRBJ2-7; D uncertain. This CDR3 is 11 amino acids long. The V and J ends lost 5 bases and 4 bases respectively, with 7 bases between them. CDR1 SGHRS and CDR2 YFSETQ come from the germline V gene. CDR3 sequence: CASRNEYEQYF. The CDR3 nucleotides are TGCGCCAGCAGGAACGAGTACGAGCAGTACTTC.

This chain connects TRBV28 to TRBJ2-3; 7 bases are shared with TRBD1. Per germline, CDR1 MDHEN and CDR2 SYDVKM. The CDR3 has 15 amino acids. The junction had 6 bases not matched to a gene; V was cut back by 6 bases and J by 0 bases. The CDR3 DNA reads TGTGCCAGCAGAGCCGGGACAGTTAGCACAGATACGCAGTATTTT. This sequence encodes CASRAGTVSTDTQYF.

This clone was found a few times. The V and J genes are TRBV5-6 and TRBJ1-2; no firm D call. The CDR3 consists of 13 residues. Germline CDR1 reads SGHDT; CDR2 reads YYEEEE. V lost 4 bases to trimming and J lost 7 bases, with 14 bases between them. The CDR3 spells CASSRRDWGGYTF. CDR3 sequence (DNA): TGTGCCAGCAGCCGCCGGGATTGGGGTGGCTACACCTTC.

This clone was seen only a few times. The V gene is TRBV9, the J gene TRBJ2-2; perhaps TRBD2 as D (6 bases). From germline, CDR1 is SGDLS and CDR2 YYNGEE. CDR3 size: 14 residues. V was pared by 5 bases and J by 5 bases, with 13 bases between. CDR3 residues: CASRPGGGTGELFF. CDR3 DNA sequence: TGTGCCAGCAGGCCAGGTGGGGGGACCGGGGAGCTGTTTTTT. The full variable domain, with the rest looked up from reference TRBV9 and TRBJ2-2, is DSGVTQTPKHLITATGQRVTLRCSPRSGDLSVYWYQQSLDQGLQFLIQYYNGEERAKGNILERFSAQQFPDLHSELNLSSLELGDSALYFCASRPGGGTGELFFGEGSRLTVL.

A few counts support this clone. The chain has TRBV19 and TRBJ1-4; unclear D gene. The CDR3 is made up of 13 amino acids. Trimming left V 11 bases short and J 7 bases short, with 17 bases between. CDR1 and CDR2 from the germline V gene are LNHDA and SQIVND (reference sequence). Here the CDR3 reads CASRGFRAEKLFF. CDR3 coding DNA: TGTGCCTCCCGCGGCTTCCGTGCTGAAAAACTGTTTTTT.

The count of this clone is one. The chain employs TRBV23-1 and TRBJ2-7; D not resolved. TRBV23-1 carries the ORF label, with uncertain function. This CDR3 spans 13 amino acids. The V gene lost 8 bases and the J gene lost 0 bases, with 11 bases spanning the gap. CDR3 DNA: TGCGCCAGCCCTCGTAGAGGCTCCTACGAGCAGTACTTC. Its protein is CASPRRGSYEQYF.

The V and J genes are TRBV15 and TRBJ2-5; the D gene is possibly TRBD1 (6 bases). In germline, CDR1 is LNHNV, CDR2 YYDKDF (reference sequence). V gave up 3 bases and J gave up 5 bases, with 19 bases separating them. This CDR3 comprises 16 residues. CDR3 in amino acids: CATSSTGYVSMETQYF. As DNA, the CDR3 is TGTGCCACCAGCAGCACAGGGTACGTTAGTATGGAGACCCAGTACTTC.

This clone was recorded a few times. This rearrangement joins TRBV9 to TRBJ1-2; the D is unclear. CDR3 length equals 17 residues. V lost 0 bases and J 0 bases, leaving 15 bases between the germline ends. In germline, CDR1 is SGDLS, CDR2 YYNGEE. As DNA, the CDR3 is TGTGCCAGCAGCGTAGATGCGGAGATAACCACTAACTATGGCTACACCTTC. Residues: CASSVDAEITTNYGYTF. Full variable domain (rest looked up from reference TRBV9 and TRBJ1-2): DSGVTQTPKHLITATGQRVTLRCSPRSGDLSVYWYQQSLDQGLQFLIQYYNGEERAKGNILERFSAQQFPDLHSELNLSSLELGDSALYFCASSVDAEITTNYGYTFGSGTRLTVV.

The chain is built from TRBV5-6 and TRBJ2-5; TRBD2 is a possible D gene (7 bases). The CDR3 is 15 amino acids. The V end was cut by 1 base, the J end by 4 bases, with 14 bases between. The germline gives CDR1 SGHDT, CDR2 YYEEEE. As DNA, the CDR3 is TGTGCCAGCAGCTTGTCGGGGGGCGACCGAGAGACCCAGTACTTC. Amino acids: CASSLSGGDRETQYF.

The rearrangement links TRBV7-9 to TRBJ2-5; 7 bases match TRBD2. CDR3 length: 16 residues. Germline CDR1 reads SEHNR; CDR2 reads FQNEAQ (reference sequence). Trimming cost V 2 bases and J 0 bases; bases outside gene matches: 6. CDR3 in DNA: TGTGCCAGCAGCTTAACCCTGACTAGCAACCAAGAGACCCAGTACTTC. Translation: CASSLTLTSNQETQYF.

This clone occurred once. This chain connects TRBV6-5 to TRBJ1-2; the D is unclear. Deletions cut 0 bases from V and 5 bases from J, with 10 bases between. Germline V gene sequence: CDR1 MNHEY, CDR2 SVGAGI. The CDR3 loop spans 14 amino acids. The CDR3 loop is CASSYSAVIYGYTF. In nucleotides, the CDR3 is TGTGCCAGCAGTTACTCGGCAGTCATTTATGGCTACACCTTC.